Each of the 19 T cell receptor beta chains below was sequenced from the same sample in a study of shared clonotypes between healthy human individuals. This table comes from immunoSEQ multiplex PCR, and its TCRdb copy is limited to in-frame clones, with some not included. This table holds about 520,000 clones, 81% found once. Sample: PBMCs. Every receptor here comes from a woman aged 40 to 50 in good health. Some clones in this sample may be carry-over from other donors' samples.

This clone was detected ten times or more. The sample carries other DNA sequences with the same CDR3. This chain uses TRBV4-2 with TRBJ2-1, with D hard to call. Trimming pared 0 bases from V and 8 bases from J, leaving 5 bases between. Per the germline V gene, CDR1 is LGHNA and CDR2 is YNFKEQ. The CDR3 length is 12 residues. In nucleotides, the CDR3 is TGTGCCAGCAGCCAAGATAGGGATGAGCAGTTCTTC. This encodes CASSQDRDEQFF.

On this clone: A single base is all that separates this from a far larger clone, so a read error is likely. This same CDR3 is encoded by further DNA sequences in the sample. The V call is TRBV11-1, the J call TRBJ2-1; 13 nucleotides align to TRBD2. The CDR3 is made up of 18 amino acids. Trimming removed 6 bases from V and 8 bases from J; junction bases left unmatched: 16. Germline V lookup: CDR1 SGHAT, CDR2 FQDESV (reference sequence). CDR3 sequence: CASRKRGGGTSGIYEQFF. The CDR3 bases are TGTGCCAGCAGAAAGCGGGGTGGCGGGACTAGCGGGATCTATGAGCAGTTCTTC.

The rearrangement links TRBV27 to TRBJ2-2; 8 bases are shared with TRBD1. With 8 bases clipped from V and 10 bases from J, the junction kept 12 bases outside the gene matches. The CDR3 length is 14 residues. Germline-derived CDR1 and CDR2 are MNHEY and SMNVEV (reference sequence). CDR3 protein: CASGRTGSWVELFF. The CDR3, as DNA: TGTGCCAGCGGCCGGACAGGGTCATGGGTGGAGCTGTTTTTT.

This clone turned up a few times. V is TRBV7-3 and J is TRBJ2-2; 11 nucleotides agree with TRBD2. The CDR3 totals 16 residues. V shed 5 bases, J shed 1 base, and the junction held 3 bases outside the gene matches. Per the germline V gene, CDR1 is SGHTA and CDR2 is FQGTGA. The CDR3 loop is CASSLGLAGNTGELFF. In DNA form, the CDR3 reads TGTGCCAGCAGCCTTGGACTAGCGGGGAACACCGGGGAGCTGTTTTTT.

This clone was picked up a small number of times. The chain has TRBV7-2 and TRBJ2-2; 7 positions agree with TRBD1. V gave up 0 bases and J gave up 4 bases; unmatched junction bases: 5. From germline, CDR1 is SGHTA and CDR2 FQGNSA. This CDR3 region has 16 residues. This CDR3 is CASSLAPTGITGELFF. The CDR3 region has the DNA TGTGCCAGCAGCTTAGCGCCGACAGGGATCACCGGGGAGCTGTTTTTT.

The rearrangement uses TRBV5-1 and TRBJ1-1; 11 bases map to TRBD1. Germline CDR1 reads SGHRS; CDR2 reads YFSETQ. Trimming took 4 bases from V and 6 from J; bases not matched to a gene: 8. The CDR3 consists of 15 residues. The CDR3 loop reads CASSLGQGGASEAFF. CDR3 coding DNA: TGCGCCAGCAGCCTGGGACAGGGGGGCGCGTCTGAAGCTTTCTTT.

This chain joins TRBV28 and TRBJ1-2; TRBD1 might be the D (5 bases). The CDR3 loop spans 13 amino acids. The germline V gene has CDR1 MDHEN and CDR2 SYDVKM. The CDR3 loop is CATGPISNYGYTF. CDR3 coding DNA: TGTGCGACGGGGCCTATCTCTAACTATGGCTACACCTTC.

This clone was recorded at least ten times. The chain employs TRBV6-5 and TRBJ2-1, with TRBD2 matching over 8 bases. The CDR3 contains 14 residues. Germline assignment: CDR1 MNHEY and CDR2 SVGAGI. The junction had 6 bases not matched to a gene; V was cut back by 4 bases and J by 7 bases. The CDR3 sequence is CASSSSPGGNEQFF. DNA of the CDR3: TGTGCCAGCAGTTCGTCTCCGGGGGGGAATGAGCAGTTCTTC.

A remark on this clone: It differs at one base from a far larger clone, so likely a read error. In the same sample, other DNA sequences code for this CDR3. The J gene is TRBJ2-6, the V gene TRBV6-5; maybe TRBD2 (6 bases). CDR3 length equals 13 residues. Germline lookup yields CDR1 MNHEY and CDR2 SVGAGI. The CDR3 sequence is CATGSSGANVLTF. The CDR3 DNA reads as TGTGCCACCGGGAGCTCTGGGGCCAACGTCCTGACCTTC.

J is TRBJ2-5 and V is TRBV18; TRBD1 matches 9 bases. J was trimmed by 5 bases and V by 4 bases; bases with no gene match: 2. CDR1 is KGHSH and CDR2 is LQKENI in the germline V gene. The CDR3 loop spans 13 amino acids. CDR3 amino acids: CASSRGQGETQYF. The CDR3 DNA follows: TGTGCCAGCTCACGGGGACAGGGTGAGACCCAGTACTTC. The full variable domain, completed using reference TRBV18 and TRBJ2-5, is NAGVMQNPRHLVRRRGQEARLRCSPMKGHSHVYWYRQLPEEGLKFMVYLQKENIIDESGMPKERFSAEFPKEGPSILRIQQVVRGDSAAYFCASSRGQGETQYFGPGTRLLVL.

As to this clone: A far bigger clonotype differs at one base, so this is likely a read error. The chain couples TRBV7-3 to TRBJ2-6, with D perhaps TRBD1 (6 bases). The CDR3 runs 13 residues. Germline loops: CDR1 SGHTA, CDR2 FQGTGA. The CDR3 DNA reads TGTGCCAGCAAGTCGGCAGGGGCCGACGTCCTGACTTTC. This sequence encodes CASKSAGADVLTF. Full variable domain (remainder filled in from reference TRBV7-3 and TRBJ2-6): GAGVSQTPSNKVTEKGKYVELRCDPISGHTALYWYRQSLGQGPEFLIYFQGTGAADDSGLPNDRFFAVRPEGSVSTLKIQRTERGDSAVYLCASKSAGADVLTFGAGSRLTVL.

The genes are TRBV28 and TRBJ1-1; maybe TRBD1 (5 bases). The V and J ends lost 6 bases and 10 bases respectively, with 21 bases between them. CDR1 and CDR2 (germline): MDHEN, SYDVKM. CDR3 length equals 14 residues. CDR3 sequence (DNA): TGTGCCAGCAGCCGTTCCGGGACTCCTAGGGGAGCTTTCTTT. This translates into CASSRSGTPRGAFF.

The chain links TRBV28 to TRBJ2-7; D ambiguous. The CDR3 consists of 12 residues. Germline lookup yields CDR1 MDHEN and CDR2 SYDVKM. Trimming removed 2 bases from V and 3 bases from J, with 5 bases in between. The CDR3 loop reads CASSLNSYEQYF. CDR3 bases: TGTGCCAGCAGTTTAAACAGCTACGAGCAGTACTTC.

The V call is TRBV13, the J call TRBJ1-2; D call uncertain. V shed 5 bases and J shed 4 bases, with 11 bases lying between them. Germline lookup yields CDR1 PRHDT and CDR2 FYEKMQ (reference sequence). This CDR3 has 13 residues. The CDR3, as DNA: TGTGCCAGCAGCACAGCGGACCGCTATGGCTACACCTTC. This codes for CASSTADRYGYTF.

The V call is TRBV5-6, the J call TRBJ2-3, with unresolved D. This CDR3 is built from 13 residues. CDR1 and CDR2 (germline): SGHDT, YYEEEE. The ends were cut back, 4 bases at V and 2 bases at J, with 8 bases in the middle. This CDR3 reads CASSPLTTDTQYF. The CDR3 nucleotides are TGTGCCAGCAGCCCACTCACCACAGATACGCAGTATTTT. Based on the CDR3 plus reference TRBV5-6 and TRBJ2-3, the full variable domain is DAGVTQSPTHLIKTRGQQVTLRCSPKSGHDTVSWYQQALGQGPQFIFQYYEEEERQRGNFPDRFSGHQFPNYSSELNVNALLLGDSALYLCASSPLTTDTQYFGPGTRLTVL.

This clone appeared many times. This chain uses TRBV7-2 with TRBJ2-1; 13 bases are a match to TRBD2. V shed 4 bases, J shed 6 bases, and the junction held 3 bases outside the gene matches. Per the germline V gene, CDR1 is SGHTA and CDR2 is FQGNSA. The CDR3 spans 15 residues. DNA for the CDR3: TGTGCCAGCAGCTGGACTAGCGGGAGTTCCAATGAGCAGTTCTTC. Translated: CASSWTSGSSNEQFF.

This clone came up once. This chain links TRBV6-1 with TRBJ2-7; 8 bases are a match to TRBD1. Germline V gene sequence: CDR1 MNHNS, CDR2 SASEGT. The CDR3 runs 13 residues. Germline trimming cut 7 bases from V and 8 bases from J; bases unmatched to any gene: 10. In DNA form, the CDR3 reads TGTGCCAGCAACCCCGGACAGGGCCTCCAGCAGTACTTC. This sequence encodes CASNPGQGLQQYF.

V is TRBV5-6 and J is TRBJ1-2, with 11 bases that match TRBD1. The junction had 7 bases not matched to a gene; V was cut back by 3 bases and J by 6 bases. Germline V gene sequence: CDR1 SGHDT, CDR2 YYEEEE. This CDR3 is 15 amino acids long. Here the CDR3 DNA reads TGTGCCAGCAGCTGGCCCGGGACAGGGGGGCATGGCTACACCTTC. Translation gives CASSWPGTGGHGYTF.

The rearrangement joins TRBV7-9 to TRBJ2-7; D is unresolved. Trimming took 5 bases from V and 0 from J, leaving 14 bases between them. The CDR3 is 15 residues long. In germline, CDR1 is SEHNR, CDR2 FQNEAQ (reference sequence). This CDR3 reads CASSPLGTSSYEQYF. The CDR3 DNA is TGTGCCAGCAGCCCTCTAGGCACCAGCTCCTACGAGCAGTACTTC.